This TCR beta chain was profiled in a study of cytomegalovirus exposure and HLA in healthy donors. Across the whole study: Approximately 180 million T cells yielded 90 million to 130 million unique TCR beta sequences, as an earlier analysis found.

From germline, CDR1 is SGHNT and CDR2 YYREEE (reference sequence). The ends lost 1 base at V and 4 bases at J; junction bases unmatched: 2. The CDR3 covers 15 residues. For this clone: Its antigen is as yet unknown. The sample has other DNA sequences that encode this CDR3 too.

General study points: An analysis was carried out later, and it reportedly showed fewer N-insertions in an Asian-associated ancestry cluster than the approximately 670-donor mean. Several top significant clusters appeared, in a later analysis, to be linked to common viral pathogens.

The PCR made use of 60 Vbeta and 13 Jbeta primers. The repertoire was sequenced with immunoSEQ multiplex PCR; TCRdb's copy has only in-frame clones and lacks some. The sample shows over 130,000 clones, about four fifths of them seen only once. This clonotype was sampled from a woman between 35 and 50 years old in good health and CMV-seropositive. This sequence joins TRBV5-4 and TRBJ2-1; 10 bases align to TRBD2. Sequencing input: PBMCs. The CDR3 loop reads CASSLTSGTYNEQFF. In nucleotides, the CDR3 is TGTGCCAGCAGCTTGACTAGCGGGACTTACAATGAGCAGTTCTTC.